Below, 25 T cell receptor beta chains from the same sample are listed, as sequenced in a study of shared clonotypes between healthy human individuals. Here immunoSEQ multiplex PCR was the method, and the copy in TCRdb shows in-frame clones only, minus some. Among some 1,900,000 clones, just under 95% were seen once, and the ten largest hold 0.9% to 1.5%. Naivety among CD8 cells was defined by CD45RO negativity and positive CCR7 selection, thereby excluding terminally differentiated effector memory CD45RA+ cells. The source material was naive CD8+ T cells sorted from blood. The receptors originated from a man aged 18-30 years in good health.

This clone was seen once. The CDR3 protein is CASSPPSGSTANTGELFF. In nucleotides, the CDR3 is TGTGCCAGCAGCCCACCTAGCGGGAGTACCGCGAACACCGGGGAGCTGTTTTTT. The chain recombines TRBV7-9 with TRBJ2-2, with TRBD2 identical over 10 bases. The CDR3 sequence is 18 residues long. J gave up 0 bases and V 5 bases, and 9 bases lay outside the gene matches. Looked up from germline, CDR1 is SEHNR and CDR2 is FQNEAQ (reference sequence).

The chain joins TRBV9 to TRBJ2-3, with D possibly being TRBD1 or TRBD2 (7 bases each). Germline CDR1 SGDLS, CDR2 YYNGEE. The V and J ends lost 0 bases and 4 bases respectively, with 15 bases between them. The CDR3 consists of 16 residues. The CDR3 loop is CASSVDQGEGADTQYF. The CDR3 coding sequence is TGTGCCAGCAGCGTAGACCAGGGGGAGGGGGCAGATACGCAGTATTTT.

The chain joins TRBV5-1 to TRBJ2-3; TRBD2 might be the D (5 bases). CDR3 length: 16 residues. V was shortened by 4 bases and J by 0 bases, with 15 bases between the two germline ends. CDR1 and CDR2 from the germline V gene are SGHRS and YFSETQ. CDR3 sequence reads: CASSDLSVTSTDTQYF. The DNA for the CDR3 is TGCGCCAGCAGCGACCTTAGCGTCACTAGCACAGATACGCAGTATTTT.

This chain links TRBV19 with TRBJ1-2; D perhaps matches TRBD1 (5 bases). There are 14 residues in the CDR3. CDR1 is LNHDA, CDR2 SQIVND, per germline (reference sequence). Deletions cut 5 bases from V and 8 bases from J, with 18 bases between. CDR3 sequence: CASSPSGWDGGYTF. The CDR3 coding sequence is TGTGCCAGTAGTCCTTCAGGGTGGGATGGCGGCTACACCTTC.

CDR3 region: CASSQVTGGGYTIYF. Here the CDR3 DNA reads TGCGCCAGCAGCCAGGTTACAGGGGGTGGCTACACCATATATTTT. The V and J genes are TRBV4-1 and TRBJ1-3, with 8 nucleotides matching TRBD1. The CDR3 has 15 amino acids. Trimming at V came to 3 bases and at J to 8 bases, leaving 9 bases not matched to a gene. CDR1 is MGHRA, CDR2 YSYEKL, per germline.

This sequence joins TRBV7-2 and TRBJ2-3, with D tentatively TRBD2 (5 bases). The V end was cut by 0 bases, the J end by 2 bases, with 18 bases between. The CDR3 is 18 amino acids. Germline V gene data show CDR1 as SGHTA and CDR2 as FQGNSA. The CDR3 loop reads CASSLATGFLGFTDTQYF. CDR3 coding DNA: TGTGCCAGCAGCTTAGCGACGGGGTTTCTCGGGTTCACAGATACGCAGTATTTT.

This sequence joins TRBV5-4 and TRBJ1-1; no clear D gene. Germline assignment: CDR1 SGHNT and CDR2 YYREEE (reference sequence). Trimming removed 5 bases from V and 6 bases from J, with 20 bases in between. This CDR3 is built from 15 residues. The CDR3 protein is CASSSPAKGRSEAFF. DNA for the CDR3: TGTGCCAGCAGTTCACCAGCCAAGGGAAGGTCTGAAGCTTTCTTT.

Turning to this clone: Germline and junction disagree at one end, which may indicate a read error. The rearrangement links TRBV7-7 to TRBJ2-7, with 8 bases identical to TRBD2. Germline V gene sequence: CDR1 SSHAT, CDR2 FNYEAQ (reference sequence). The CDR3 is made up of 15 amino acids. CDR3 protein: CASSPPGGRWYEQYF. The CDR3 nucleotides are TGTGCTAGCAGCCCCCCGGGCGGGAGGTGGTACGAGCAGTACTTC.

V gene TRBV7-9 combines with J gene TRBJ2-3, with TRBD1 identical over 7 bases. The CDR3 is made up of 12 amino acids. J was trimmed by 8 bases and V by 5 bases; bases with no gene match: 4. The V gene's germline CDR1 is SEHNR and CDR2 FQNEAQ (reference sequence). This CDR3 reads CASSEGAGTQYF. CDR3 DNA: TGTGCCAGCAGCGAGGGGGCAGGTACGCAGTATTTT.

J is TRBJ2-7 and V is TRBV28, with 10 bases that match TRBD1. This CDR3 spans 14 amino acids. Germline V lookup: CDR1 MDHEN, CDR2 SYDVKM. V shed 6 bases and J 5 bases; nucleotides not matched to a gene: 7. The CDR3 protein is CASRKTGGGHEQYF. The CDR3, as DNA: TGTGCCAGCAGGAAGACAGGGGGCGGGCACGAGCAGTACTTC.

This chain links TRBV10-3 with TRBJ2-7, with 8 nucleotides matching TRBD2. V gave up 3 bases and J gave up 2 bases; unmatched junction bases: 9. The CDR3 has 16 residues. CDR1 is ENHRY, CDR2 SYGVKD, per germline. Here the CDR3 DNA reads TGTGCCATCAGTGACCAAACTAGCGGCTCCCCCTACGAGCAGTACTTC. Its protein is CAISDQTSGSPYEQYF.

With respect to this clone: The same CDR3 is also encoded by other DNA sequences in this sample. The J gene is TRBJ2-3, the V gene TRBV11-2; tentatively, D is TRBD2 (6 bases). With 0 bases removed from V and 1 base from J, the gap between germline ends came to 11 bases. This CDR3 is 16 amino acids long. Germline V gene data show CDR1 as SGHAT and CDR2 as FQNNGV. The CDR3 nucleotides read TGTGCCAGCAGCTTAGATCTAACGGGGGGCACAGATACGCAGTATTTT. This codes for CASSLDLTGGTDTQYF.

Concerning this clone: The sample contains more than one DNA sequence encoding this CDR3. The chain combines TRBV5-1 with TRBJ2-2; D unclear. Trimming removed 0 bases at V and 4 bases at J, with 4 bases between. CDR1 and CDR2 from the germline V gene are SGHRS and YFSETQ. The CDR3 length is 13 residues. CDR3 residues: CASSLAGTGELFF. CDR3 DNA sequence: TGCGCCAGCAGCTTGGCTGGCACCGGGGAGCTGTTTTTT.

The chain recombines TRBV13 with TRBJ2-1, with D tentatively TRBD2 (7 bases). V lost 2 bases, J lost 5 bases, and 10 bases lay in between. Germline CDR1 PRHDT, CDR2 FYEKMQ (reference sequence). The CDR3 is 14 residues long. This CDR3 reads CASSLRGGNNEQFF. CDR3 nucleotide sequence: TGTGCCAGCAGCTTAAGGGGGGGTAACAATGAGCAGTTCTTC.

The V gene is TRBV2, the J gene TRBJ1-3, with TRBD1 as a possible D gene (5 bases). The CDR3 runs to 16 residues. Trimming took 4 bases from V and 0 from J, leaving 13 bases between them. Germline V gives CDR1 SNHLY, CDR2 FYNNEI. CDR3 coding DNA: TGTGCCAGCAGTGGCGACAGCCTCCTCTCTGGAAACACCATATATTTT. Protein sequence: CASSGDSLLSGNTIYF.

This sequence joins TRBV6-1 and TRBJ2-3; TRBD1 matches 7 bases. J gave up 2 bases and V 5 bases, and 7 bases lay outside the gene matches. CDR1 and CDR2 (germline): MNHNS, SASEGT. The CDR3 has 15 residues. The CDR3 here is CASSLRTGYTDTQYF. CDR3 in DNA: TGTGCCAGCAGTCTAAGGACAGGATACACAGATACGCAGTATTTT.

The genes are TRBV6-5 and TRBJ2-2; maybe TRBD2 (5 bases). Germline V lookup: CDR1 MNHEY, CDR2 SVGAGI. CDR3 size: 16 residues. The V end lost 2 bases, the J end lost 6 bases, and 16 bases lay between the germline ends. The CDR3: CASSYAGKTGAGELFF. In DNA, the CDR3 is TGTGCCAGCAGTTACGCTGGCAAAACCGGGGCCGGGGAGCTGTTTTTT.

The chain combines TRBV28 with TRBJ1-2; D possibly corresponds to TRBD1 (6 bases). The CDR3 contains 16 residues. The germline CDR1 and CDR2 sequences are MDHEN and SYDVKM. V was trimmed by 2 bases and J by 4 bases, leaving 17 bases between them. As DNA, the CDR3 is TGTGCCAGCAGTTTACGAGGGGACACCACGGTCTATGGCTACACCTTC. Protein product: CASSLRGDTTVYGYTF.

The chain joins TRBV4-1 to TRBJ1-1; TRBD1 matches 9 bases. V was clipped by 1 base and J by 4 bases; unmatched bases: 4. Germline CDR1 MGHRA, CDR2 YSYEKL. This CDR3 has 15 amino acids. The CDR3 sequence is CASSQVSTGGTEAFF. CDR3 in DNA: TGCGCCAGCAGCCAAGTTTCGACAGGGGGCACTGAAGCTTTCTTT.

This clone has just one count. The genes are TRBV10-1 and TRBJ2-3; D is unresolved. V gave up 4 bases and J gave up 0 bases, with 8 bases separating them. The V gene's germline CDR1 is WNHNN and CDR2 SYGVQD (reference sequence). The CDR3 spans 14 residues. For the CDR3, the DNA is TGCGCCAGCAGTGCAGTCACTAGCACAGATACGCAGTATTTT. This gives the protein CASSAVTSTDTQYF.

On this clone: The same CDR3 is also encoded by other DNA sequences in this sample. This rearrangement joins TRBV29-1 to TRBJ2-7; TRBD1 aligns across 9 bases. Germline V CDR1 and CDR2: SQVTM, ANQGSEA. The CDR3 has 12 amino acids. The CDR3 nucleotides read TGCAGTGCGGGGACAGGGTCCTACGAGCAGTACTTC. Encoded protein: CSAGTGSYEQYF.

V and J are TRBV30 and TRBJ1-2, with D hard to call. V was trimmed by 5 bases and J by 3 bases, leaving 13 bases between them. Looked up from germline, CDR1 is GTSNPN and CDR2 is SVGIG (reference sequence). CDR3 length: 13 amino acids. The CDR3: CAWAVGQHYGYTF. DNA for the CDR3: TGTGCCTGGGCGGTAGGGCAGCACTATGGCTACACCTTC.

The chain combines TRBV4-3 with TRBJ1-3; 10 nucleotides agree with TRBD1. Germline trimming cut 4 bases from V and 10 bases from J; bases unmatched to any gene: 10. This CDR3 contains 15 residues. The V gene's germline CDR1 is LGHNA and CDR2 YSLEER. DNA for the CDR3: TGCGCCAGCAGCCCCTGGACAGGGGGTGAGGTGACCATATATTTT. This translates into CASSPWTGGEVTIYF.

V usage is TRBV4-1 and J usage is TRBJ1-1; tentative D call: TRBD1 (5 bases). Germline CDR1 and CDR2: MGHRA and YSYEKL. Between the trimmed V and J ends, which lost 1 base and 4 bases, there was a span of 13 bases. CDR3 length: 15 residues. Here the CDR3 DNA reads TGCGCCAGCAGCCAAGTCATCAGGGATCCCACTGAAGCTTTCTTT. It is translated as CASSQVIRDPTEAFF.

The genes are TRBV6-6 and TRBJ2-5; perhaps TRBD2 as D (5 bases). Trimming shortened V by 4 bases and J by 3 bases, and 9 bases separated the two germline ends. Looked up from germline, CDR1 is MNHNY and CDR2 is SVGAGI (reference sequence). The CDR3 runs to 13 residues. CDR3 sequence: CASSFGIKETQYF. The CDR3 DNA sequence: TGTGCCAGCAGTTTCGGGATAAAAGAGACCCAGTACTTC.